This TCR beta chain comes out of a study of blood T cells in healthy people across ages. It was with a sample-barcoded 5' primer and a J-beta primer mix that a second PCR of about 7 to 12 cycles was run. A single record per CDR3 protein comes from TCRdb applying MiXCR to the 5' RACE reads. The table has 850,000 to 1,000,000 distinct CDR3 sequences, around 54% seen once. This clonotype was picked up a small number of times. The V and J ends lost 6 bases and 2 bases respectively, with 7 bases between them. CDR1 is MNHNS and CDR2 is SASEGT in the germline V gene. CDR3 length: 12 residues. This sequence was found in a woman between 55 and 75 years old in good health. Sequenced: blood. This chain uses TRBV6-1 with TRBJ1-2; D gene ambiguous. The CDR3 is CASSRRNYGYTF. In nucleotides, the CDR3 is TGTGCCAGCAGCCGACGGAACTATGGCTACACCTTC.